Each of the 9 T cell receptor beta chains below was sequenced from the same sample in a study of T cell responses to AZD1222 COVID-19 vaccine. The protocol was immunoSEQ multiplex PCR, while the TCRdb copy is restricted to in-frame clones and leaves out a portion. The sample records some 140,000 clones, more than 85% being singletons. Sample: peripheral blood, taken on day 0 of AZD1222 vaccination. The receptor source for this set is an adult in good health.

V usage is TRBV12-5 and J usage is TRBJ2-5; D possibly corresponds to TRBD2 (6 bases). This CDR3 has 13 residues. The V and J ends lost 1 base and 3 bases respectively, with 6 bases between them. Germline V gives CDR1 LGHNT, CDR2 FRNRAP. CDR3 protein: CASGLGGEETQYF. The CDR3 DNA reads TGTGCTAGTGGTTTGGGCGGGGAAGAGACCCAGTACTTC.

The V call is TRBV5-5, the J call TRBJ2-7, with D possibly matching TRBD1 (5 bases). The CDR3 is 13 amino acids. The V gene lost 4 bases and the J gene lost 2 bases, with 10 bases spanning the gap. The germline V gene encodes CDR1 SGHKS and CDR2 YYEKEE (reference sequence). The chain's CDR3 is CASSRQITYEQYF. Written as DNA, the CDR3 is TGTGCCAGCAGCCGACAGATTACCTACGAGCAGTACTTC.

The V and J genes are TRBV3-1 (or the pseudogene TRBV3-2) and TRBJ1-4; D uncertain. The V gene's germline CDR1 is LGHDT and CDR2 YNNKEL (reference sequence). The CDR3 runs to 14 residues. V was trimmed by 4 bases and J by 3 bases, leaving 9 bases between them. In DNA form, the CDR3 reads TGTGCCAGCAGCCCTTTAAGATCTAATGAAAAACTGTTTTTT. Translating gives CASSPLRSNEKLFF.

The chain uses TRBV11-2 and TRBJ2-1; 11 bases map to TRBD2. Trimming took 1 base from V and 0 from J; bases not matched to a gene: 2. CDR1 and CDR2 (germline): SGHAT, FQNNGV. There are 17 residues in the CDR3. CDR3 amino acids: CASSLVGLADSYNEQFF. The CDR3 coding sequence is TGTGCCAGCAGCTTAGTGGGACTAGCGGACTCCTACAATGAGCAGTTCTTC.

The J gene is TRBJ2-1, the V gene TRBV6-1; 7 nucleotides match TRBD2. Germline V gene lookup returns CDR1 MNHNS and CDR2 SASEGT. The CDR3 runs 15 residues. The V gene end was trimmed by 1 base and the J gene end by 8 bases; junction bases not matched to a gene: 8. The CDR3 sequence is CASSEGAGAGYEQFF. In DNA form, the CDR3 reads TGTGCCAGCAGTGAAGGGGCGGGAGCAGGCTATGAGCAGTTCTTC.

The chain carries TRBV24-1 and TRBJ2-3; 7 bases line up with TRBD1. CDR3 length: 15 residues. CDR1 KGHDR and CDR2 SFDVKD come from the germline V gene. The J segment lost 3 bases and the V segment lost 0 bases, leaving 2 bases of the junction unmatched. This CDR3 reads CATSDLQGVTDTQYF. The CDR3 nucleotides are TGTGCCACCAGTGATTTGCAGGGGGTGACAGATACGCAGTATTTT.

The chain is built from TRBV28 and TRBJ1-1; TRBD1 is a possible D gene (6 bases). Germline lookup yields CDR1 MDHEN and CDR2 SYDVKM. Trimming shortened V by 6 bases and J by 1 base, and 12 bases separated the two germline ends. The CDR3 contains 14 residues. The CDR3 spells CASRGGGRNTEAFF. Written as DNA, the CDR3 is TGTGCCAGCAGGGGAGGGGGGCGGAACACTGAAGCTTTCTTT.

The chain links TRBV27 to TRBJ1-1; the D is unclear. CDR3 length: 15 residues. In germline, CDR1 is MNHEY, CDR2 SMNVEV (reference sequence). V lost 4 bases and J lost 0, with 12 bases in between. In DNA, the CDR3 is TGTGCCAGCAGTTCCTCCGGGATTGTGAACACTGAAGCTTTCTTT. Its translation is CASSSSGIVNTEAFF.

This chain links TRBV10-2 with TRBJ1-1; D might be TRBD1 (5 bases). This CDR3 region has 15 residues. V gave up 6 bases and J gave up 0 bases, with 14 bases separating them. Germline V gene data show CDR1 as WSHSY and CDR2 as SAAADI. The CDR3 DNA sequence: TGCGCCAGCAGCCCTCGACAGAGGTTGAACACTGAAGCTTTCTTT. Translated: CASSPRQRLNTEAFF.